This T cell receptor (beta chain) was sequenced in a study of CD8+CD57+ T cells in acquired aplastic anemia. Across the whole study: Sorted CD4+ and CD8+ cell DNA averaged 3.2 ug.

Patients included in sequencing had previously demonstrated CD8+CD57+ cell expansion by flow cytometry. CDR3 and TCR beta VDJ profiling relied on genomic DNA as the template. TCRdb re-called the reads with MiXCR, one entry per CDR3 protein. The table shows about 200,000 distinct CDR3 sequences, with about 60% occurring only once. V shed 6 bases, J shed 2 bases, and the junction held 12 bases outside the gene matches. There are 16 residues in the CDR3. Germline lookup yields CDR1 SNHLY and CDR2 FYNNEI. This chain uses TRBV2 with TRBJ2-7; TRBD1 matches at 8 bases. This TCR came from a human donor with aplastic anemia. The sequenced material came from sorted CD4+, CD8+, or CD8+CD57+ T cells (not recorded which) from PBMCs. CDR3 in amino acids: CASRPTWTGSPYEQYF. The CDR3 DNA is TGTGCCAGCAGACCGACGTGGACAGGGTCCCCCTACGAGCAGTACTTC.